This note documents a single T cell receptor (beta chain) sequence. Generated by immunoSEQ multiplex PCR, the TCRdb table keeps only in-frame clones and is missing some. This table has 440,000 or so clones, 70% to 90% appearing once. The entry originates in a study of Ad26.COV2.S vaccination and SARS-CoV-2 variants. As for treatment: around 19 received Ad26.COV2.S at low or high dose, single or two shots; 5 received placebo; per-sample allocation not given. The study sampled participants on day 63 after the first vaccine or placebo injection. Specimen: peripheral blood, collected in a trial of Ad26.COV2.S vaccine versus placebo. The source of this sequence is a person aged 18 to 59 who received the Ad26.COV2.S COVID-19 vaccine or a placebo.

In DNA, the CDR3 is TGTGCCAGCAGCAGAGACAGGGACAATGAGCAGTTCTTC. Protein: CASSRDRDNEQFF. This chain joins TRBV12-3 or TRBV12-4 and TRBJ2-1; 7 nucleotides agree with TRBD1. The CDR3 length is 13 residues. The J segment lost 5 bases and the V segment lost 6 bases, leaving 4 bases of the junction unmatched.